This TCR beta chain derives from a study of T cells in Graves' hyperthyroidism and ophthalmopathy (dated by TCRdb to 2018 to 2020). With respect to the entire study: Peripheral blood was sampled at the time of initial diagnosis, prior to any treatment. The paper reports TCR Vbeta CDR3 sequencing of some 140 peripheral blood samples: 40 to 45 ophthalmopathy, under 85 hyperthyroidism and around 17 progressor patients. To identify TCR V-J signatures that set the groups apart, the researchers used a discovery cohort of 100 patients, made up of under 50 with Graves' ophthalmopathy and some 56 with stable Graves' hyperthyroidism. After blood sampling, hyperthyroidism patients were treated with methimazole at a starting dose of 30 mg daily, and ophthalmopathy patients were treated with high-dose intravenous methylprednisolone. Thyroid tissue and blood T-cell repertoires from roughly six Graves' hyperthyroidism patients were also compared in the study. Whether ophthalmopathy could be predicted prospectively was tested in an independent validation cohort made up of roughly 19 hyperthyroidism patients plus 17 patients who later progressed to ophthalmopathy. For training and testing, the 95 to 100 patients in the discovery cohort were randomly divided in a 7:3 ratio. Study-wide conclusions, independent of this receptor: Blood samples also contained most of the expanded thyroid clonotypes (frequency above 0.001), which suggests that blood repertoires may reflect thyroid immune responses. In validation, progression to ophthalmopathy was predicted by the model with around 70% sensitivity and 72.22% specificity, a median of approximately 6.5 months before onset. Sample size was not statistically predetermined, and investigators were not blinded to group allocation. In cross-validation, a model built on a 13 V-J signature told ophthalmopathy apart from stable hyperthyroidism with over 85% sensitivity and 81% to 82% specificity, and in testing the same model reached 80%/75%.

The TCR beta CDR3 regions were amplified from RNA transcripts. A first-round RT-PCR of the TCR CDR3 used the HTBI primer set with the Qiagen OneStep RT-PCR kit. A second multiplex PCR round built the libraries, followed by size selection and purification. Paired-end sequencing of the libraries was performed with 100 bp reads on an Illumina HiSeq2000. In the source study's methods: SOAPnuke was used to process the raw data, throwing out any read that contained adapters or uncalled bases, had a mean Phred below 15, or lacked an exact constant-primer or identifier match. High-quality paired reads were merged with COPE v1.2.5, and unique nucleotide sequences were defined as clonotypes. MiTCR v1.1 was used to align the clonotypes against IMGT TRBV, TRBD and TRBJ reference segments. The analysis included only V-J combinations with a frequency above 0.0001, which together covered around 99% of the repertoires. The TCS score was defined as the ratio of F50 (clonal expansion) to E x V (chaos), calculated using BLOSUM62-based TCRdist between CDR3 peptides within each V-J. Welch's t-statistics and random forest reduced 500 to 550 V-J features to about 13, which were used in a naive Bayes classifier (R e1071). The Morisita-Horn index was used to measure how similar the thyroid and blood repertoires were. TCRdb passed the public sequencing reads through fastp at Q25 and MiXCR, retaining productive beta sequences. Here each entry gathers all rows of one CDR3 protein and keeps the most common genes and DNA. The V and J calls come from TCRdb's annotation, not from the publication. The sample yields just under 750,000 distinct CDR3 sequences; roughly 32% were counted once. Approximately 31% of the sample is held by the ten biggest clonotypes.

The CDR3 spans 13 residues, from the cysteine through the phenylalanine. The sequence is cut down to CDR3 DNA, 39 bases in frame from base 1. The germline ends are 5 bases apart after V is trimmed by 5 bases and J by 0 bases. The germline V gene yields KGHDR for CDR1 and SFDVKD for CDR2. A patient counted as having stable Graves' hyperthyroidism if no progression to ophthalmopathy occurred over 18 months of follow-up. The hyperthyroidism patients were between 18 and 65 years old and newly diagnosed, with a disease duration of less than 2 months. Exclusion was applied to patients with uncontrolled infections, other autoimmune diseases, pregnancy or lactation. Clinical symptoms, serum thyroxine and TRAb, thyroid ultrasound, and orbital computed tomography formed the basis for the diagnoses. PBMCs were isolated from 10 ml of fresh peripheral blood by Ficoll-Paque density gradient centrifugation. Total RNA was extracted using Trizol reagent, and RNA quality was assessed on an Agilent 2100 Bioanalyzer.

Note on this clonotype: The target of this receptor is not known. No base qualities exist here, and no much larger clone lies one base off it.

The chain uses TRBV24-1 and TRBJ2-3, with the D gene too uncertain to name. This receptor was obtained from a woman aged 40 to 49 with Graves' hyperthyroidism. The sequenced material came from blood. This receptor has the CDR3 CATSATSTDTQYF. The DNA sequence follows: TGTGCCACCAGTGCAACGAGCACAGATACGCAGTATTTT.